The sample holds many counts of the clone carrying this T cell receptor (beta chain). Its target is not known. This sample stems from a study of T cell repertoires in cytomegalovirus infection. As for the study in general: Matching HLA type, along with CMV infection, was indicated by public TCR beta signatures. The study's findings and limits: Clonotypes of TCR beta that were HLA-C-restricted and CMV-specific dominated the ex vivo response.

CDR1 and CDR2 from the germline V gene are SQVTM and ANQGSEA. V was clipped by 7 bases and J by 0 bases, with 12 bases between them. This CDR3 is built from 13 residues. A single record per CDR3 protein comes from TCRdb applying MiXCR to the reads. The profile shows about 180,000 distinct CDR3 sequences, 13% to 15% of them singletons. Sequencing was done on a sample of PBMCs. The V and J genes are TRBV29-1 and TRBJ1-2, with a weak D call TRBD1 (5 bases). The origin of this receptor is a human donor in good health (CMV status not recorded). Some clones in this sample may be carry-over from other donors' samples. The CDR3: CSAPQVSNYGYTF. CDR3 DNA: TGCAGCGCTCCACAGGTTTCTAACTATGGCTACACCTTC.